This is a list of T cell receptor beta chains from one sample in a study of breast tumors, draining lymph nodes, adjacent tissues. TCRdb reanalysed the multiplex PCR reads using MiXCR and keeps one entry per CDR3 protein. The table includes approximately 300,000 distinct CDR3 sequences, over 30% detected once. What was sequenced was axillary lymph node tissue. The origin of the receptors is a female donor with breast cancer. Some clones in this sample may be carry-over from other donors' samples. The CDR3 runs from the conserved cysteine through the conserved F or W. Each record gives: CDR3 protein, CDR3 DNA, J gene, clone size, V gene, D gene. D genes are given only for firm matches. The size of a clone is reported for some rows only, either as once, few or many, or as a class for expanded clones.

CDR3 protein: CASSRTGVTIQYF
CDR3 DNA: TGTGCCAGCAGCCGGACAGGGGTTACCATTCAGTACTTC
J gene: TRBJ2-4
clone size: -
V gene: TRBV11-3
D gene: TRBD1

CDR3 protein: CASSSDRVWQFF
CDR3 DNA: TGTGCCAGCAGCTCCGACAGGGTTTGGCAGTTCTTC
J gene: TRBJ2-1
clone size: few
V gene: TRBV12-3/TRBV12-4
D gene: TRBD1

CDR3 protein: CSVLAGRPSGANVLTF
CDR3 DNA: TGCAGTGTCCTGGCAGGGAGACCCTCTGGGGCCAACGTCCTGACTTTC
J gene: TRBJ2-6
clone size: -
V gene: TRBV20-1
D gene: -

CDR3 protein: CSADTRSSYNEQFF
CDR3 DNA: TGCAGTGCCGATACTAGGAGCTCCTACAATGAGCAGTTCTTC
J gene: TRBJ2-1
clone size: many
V gene: TRBV20-1
D gene: -

CDR3 protein: CASGLGNRANTGELFF
CDR3 DNA: TGTGCTAGTGGTTTGGGGAACAGGGCGAACACCGGGGAGCTGTTTTTT
J gene: TRBJ2-2
clone size: many
V gene: TRBV12-5
D gene: -

CDR3 protein: CASSYPITDRQAYEQYF
CDR3 DNA: TGTGCCAGCAGTTACCCGATCACCGACAGGCAGGCCTACGAGCAGTACTTC
J gene: TRBJ2-7
clone size: few
V gene: TRBV6-5
D gene: -

CDR3 protein: CASSYRTSGRALETQYF
CDR3 DNA: TGTGCCAGCAGTTACCGGACTAGCGGGAGGGCCTTGGAGACCCAGTACTTC
J gene: TRBJ2-5
clone size: many
V gene: TRBV6-6
D gene: TRBD2

CDR3 protein: CASSLEENTEAFF
CDR3 DNA: TGTGCCAGCAGCTTGGAGGAGAACACTGAAGCTTTCTTT
J gene: TRBJ1-1
clone size: few
V gene: TRBV7-6
D gene: -

CDR3 protein: CASRQSNQGPFYNDQFF
CDR3 DNA: TGTGCCAGCAGACAATCAAATCAGGGGCCCTTCTACAATGACCAGTTCTTC
J gene: TRBJ2-1
clone size: -
V gene: TRBV11-2
D gene: -

CDR3 protein: CASSLVGGDDEQYF
CDR3 DNA: TGCGCCAGCAGCCTGGTTGGGGGGGACGACGAGCAGTACTTC
J gene: TRBJ2-7
clone size: -
V gene: TRBV5-1
D gene: TRBD2

CDR3 protein: CASSYGYSFGGELFF
CDR3 DNA: TGTGCCAGCAGTTATGGGTATAGTTTTGGCGGGGAGCTGTTTTTT
J gene: TRBJ2-2
clone size: -
V gene: TRBV6-5
D gene: -

CDR3 protein: CASSVDRGGTEAFF
CDR3 DNA: TGTGCCAGCAGTGTCGACAGGGGGGGAACTGAAGCTTTCTTT
J gene: TRBJ1-1
clone size: -
V gene: TRBV6-1
D gene: TRBD1

CDR3 protein: CASSPENRATDTQYF
CDR3 DNA: TGTGCCAGCTCACCCGAGAATAGGGCAACAGATACGCAGTATTTT
J gene: TRBJ2-3
clone size: -
V gene: TRBV24-1
D gene: -

CDR3 protein: CASSLDFRLAGLYEQYF
CDR3 DNA: TGTGCCAGCAGTTTAGATTTCCGACTAGCGGGACTATACGAGCAGTACTTC
J gene: TRBJ2-7
clone size: once
V gene: TRBV2
D gene: TRBD2

CDR3 protein: CAISFSGNAYNEQFF
CDR3 DNA: TGTGCCATCAGTTTTAGCGGGAATGCCTACAATGAGCAGTTCTTC
J gene: TRBJ2-1
clone size: many
V gene: TRBV10-3
D gene: TRBD2

CDR3 protein: CASSQGGDQPQHF
CDR3 DNA: TGTGCCAGCAGCCAAGGTGGGGATCAGCCCCAGCATTTT
J gene: TRBJ1-5
clone size: many
V gene: TRBV3-1
D gene: -

CDR3 protein: CASSLWVGYEQYF
CDR3 DNA: TGTGCCAGCAGCTTATGGGTCGGGTACGAGCAGTACTTC
J gene: TRBJ2-7
clone size: many
V gene: TRBV7-2
D gene: -

CDR3 protein: CASSDPGTGVQPQHF
CDR3 DNA: TGTGCCAGCAGCGACCCCGGGACAGGGGTACAGCCCCAGCATTTT
J gene: TRBJ1-5
clone size: -
V gene: TRBV7-8
D gene: TRBD1

CDR3 protein: CASTGTGIGEQYF
CDR3 DNA: TGTGCCAGCACTGGGACAGGGATCGGCGAGCAGTACTTC
J gene: TRBJ2-7
clone size: many
V gene: TRBV6-2/TRBV6-3
D gene: TRBD1

CDR3 protein: CSASSWDGATNEKLFF
CDR3 DNA: TGCAGTGCTAGCAGCTGGGACGGCGCAACTAATGAAAAACTGTTTTTT
J gene: TRBJ1-4
clone size: -
V gene: TRBV20-1
D gene: -

CDR3 protein: CATSRGSGGGVNEQFF
CDR3 DNA: TGTGCCACCAGCAGAGGAAGCGGTGGGGGGGTCAATGAGCAGTTCTTC
J gene: TRBJ2-1
clone size: many
V gene: TRBV15
D gene: TRBD2

CDR3 protein: CASSIDFTSDTQYF
CDR3 DNA: TGTGCCAGTAGTATAGACTTCACCTCAGATACGCAGTATTTT
J gene: TRBJ2-3
clone size: many
V gene: TRBV19
D gene: -

CDR3 protein: CASSPLTDAAGYTF
CDR3 DNA: TGTGCCAGCAGCCCGTTGACCGACGCGGCGGGCTACACCTTC
J gene: TRBJ1-2
clone size: -
V gene: TRBV6-1
D gene: -

CDR3 protein: CASKGQGGVGANVLTF
CDR3 DNA: TGTGCCAGCAAGGGACAGGGGGGAGTCGGGGCCAACGTCCTGACTTTC
J gene: TRBJ2-6
clone size: many
V gene: TRBV25-1
D gene: TRBD1

CDR3 protein: CASSLGWGLGGNEQFF
CDR3 DNA: TGTGCCAGCAGCTTAGGCTGGGGGCTAGGAGGGAATGAGCAGTTCTTC
J gene: TRBJ2-1
clone size: many
V gene: TRBV7-8
D gene: -

CDR3 protein: CASSQDNSYEQYF
CDR3 DNA: TGCGCCAGCAGCCAAGACAACTCCTACGAGCAGTACTTC
J gene: TRBJ2-7
clone size: many
V gene: TRBV4-1
D gene: -

CDR3 protein: CASNRQAQETQYF
CDR3 DNA: TGTGCCAGCAACCGACAGGCTCAAGAGACCCAGTACTTC
J gene: TRBJ2-5
clone size: many
V gene: TRBV2
D gene: -

CDR3 protein: CASSSPLPTGGLTYNEQFF
CDR3 DNA: TGTGCCAGCAGCTCACCCCTGCCGACAGGGGGCCTCACCTACAATGAGCAGTTCTTC
J gene: TRBJ2-1
clone size: few
V gene: TRBV7-2
D gene: TRBD1

CDR3 protein: CASSQGGLGAQETQYF
CDR3 DNA: TGTGCCAGCAGCCAAGGGGGACTTGGAGCGCAAGAGACCCAGTACTTC
J gene: TRBJ2-5
clone size: -
V gene: TRBV4-2
D gene: -

CDR3 protein: CASSSLSGEPPYF
CDR3 DNA: TGTGCCAGCAGCTCCCTTAGCGGGGAGCCTCCGTACTTC
J gene: TRBJ2-7
clone size: many
V gene: TRBV7-6
D gene: TRBD2

CDR3 protein: CASSQSGPGRSSPLHF
CDR3 DNA: TGTGCCAGCAGCCAATCAGGTCCGGGACGGAGTTCACCCCTCCACTTT
J gene: TRBJ1-6
clone size: many
V gene: TRBV3-1
D gene: -

CDR3 protein: CASSIRDRFIEQYF
CDR3 DNA: TGTGCCAGCAGTATCCGGGACAGGTTCATCGAGCAGTACTTC
J gene: TRBJ2-7
clone size: many
V gene: TRBV12-3/TRBV12-4
D gene: TRBD1

CDR3 protein: CSASDRGHEQFF
CDR3 DNA: TGCAGTGCTAGCGACAGGGGGCATGAGCAGTTCTTC
J gene: TRBJ2-1
clone size: many
V gene: TRBV20-1
D gene: TRBD1

CDR3 protein: CASSLLAGVAGNEQFF
CDR3 DNA: TGCGCCAGCAGCCTTCTAGCGGGAGTGGCGGGAAATGAGCAGTTCTTC
J gene: TRBJ2-1
clone size: many
V gene: TRBV5-1
D gene: TRBD2

CDR3 protein: CASRTSSGRYEQYF
CDR3 DNA: TGTGCCAGCAGGACCTCTAGCGGGCGTTACGAGCAGTACTTC
J gene: TRBJ2-7
clone size: many
V gene: TRBV5-6
D gene: TRBD2